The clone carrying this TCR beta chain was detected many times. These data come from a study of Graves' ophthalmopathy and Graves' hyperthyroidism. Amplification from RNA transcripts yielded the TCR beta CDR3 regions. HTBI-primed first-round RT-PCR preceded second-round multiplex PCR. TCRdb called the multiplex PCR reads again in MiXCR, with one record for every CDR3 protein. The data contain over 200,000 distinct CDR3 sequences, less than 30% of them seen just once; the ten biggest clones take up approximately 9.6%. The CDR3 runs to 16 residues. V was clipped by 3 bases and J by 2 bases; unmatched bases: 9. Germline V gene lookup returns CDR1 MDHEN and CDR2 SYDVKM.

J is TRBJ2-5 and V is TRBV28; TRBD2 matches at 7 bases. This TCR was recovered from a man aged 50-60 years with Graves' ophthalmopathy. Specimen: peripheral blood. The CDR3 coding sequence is TGTGCCAGCAGTTTTTTTGCGGGAGAGGGACAAGAGACCCAGTACTTC. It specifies CASSFFAGEGQETQYF.